These 12 T cell receptor beta chains came from one sample sequenced in a study of T cell changes during pregnancy in multiple sclerosis. This table comes from immunoSEQ multiplex PCR, and its TCRdb copy is limited to in-frame clones, with some not included. The sample consists of 40,000 to 50,000 clones, roughly 80% of them appearing once. The source was CD4+ T cells from peripheral blood mononuclear cells, collected before pregnancy. These receptors were taken from a female donor with multiple sclerosis, enrolled in a pregnancy study.

The gene calls are TRBV5-1 and TRBJ2-1; possible D gene TRBD1, 6 bases. This CDR3 comprises 13 residues. Germline V gene lookup returns CDR1 SGHRS and CDR2 YFSETQ. V dropped 5 bases and J dropped 7 bases, with 13 bases sitting between them. The CDR3 nucleotides are TGCGCCAGCAGGCCCGAGCAGGGGAATGAGCAGTTCTTC. The encoded protein is CASRPEQGNEQFF.

The V gene is TRBV19, the J gene TRBJ2-6, with 11 positions matching TRBD2. Germline-derived CDR1 and CDR2 are LNHDA and SQIVND (reference sequence). Unmatched junction bases numbered 3, after V lost 5 bases and J lost 0 bases. CDR3 length: 17 residues. CDR3 in amino acids: CASSGLAGFSGANVLTF. CDR3 in DNA: TGTGCCAGTAGTGGACTAGCGGGTTTCTCTGGGGCCAACGTCCTGACTTTC.

V usage is TRBV28 and J usage is TRBJ2-4, with 8 bases fitting TRBD1. This CDR3 is built from 15 residues. Trimming at V came to 5 bases and at J to 5 bases, leaving 8 bases not matched to a gene. CDR1 and CDR2 from the germline V gene are MDHEN and SYDVKM. This CDR3 reads CASSTTGAGQNIQYF. The CDR3 DNA is TGTGCCAGCAGTACGACAGGGGCTGGTCAAAACATTCAGTACTTC.

This rearrangement joins TRBV27 to TRBJ2-3; TRBD2 matches at 7 bases. V lost 10 bases to trimming and J lost 0 bases; unmatched junction nucleotides: 16. The CDR3 is 17 residues long. The V gene's germline CDR1 is MNHEY and CDR2 SMNVEV (reference sequence). CDR3 sequence reads: CATSGTKRSASTDTQYF. CDR3 in DNA: TGTGCCACCTCGGGGACTAAACGATCAGCTAGCACAGATACGCAGTATTTT.

The chain employs TRBV7-9 and TRBJ1-1, with D unresolved. Deletions cut 6 bases from V and 1 base from J, with 9 bases between. CDR3 length: 13 amino acids. Germline V CDR1 and CDR2: SEHNR, FQNEAQ (reference sequence). The CDR3 nucleotides read TGTGCCAGCAGTCGTCAGGAGAACACTGAAGCTTTCTTT. Its protein is CASSRQENTEAFF.

V gene TRBV7-9 combines with J gene TRBJ2-1; TRBD2 matches at 7 bases. The CDR3 totals 12 residues. The ends lost 6 bases at V and 10 bases at J; junction bases unmatched: 6. The germline V gene has CDR1 SEHNR and CDR2 FQNEAQ (reference sequence). The DNA for the CDR3 is TGTGCCAGCAGATGGGACTACCAGGAGCAGTTCTTC. Protein product: CASRWDYQEQFF.

The rearrangement links TRBV7-9 to TRBJ1-2; the match to TRBD1 covers 9 bases. Germline CDR1 SEHNR, CDR2 FQNEAQ (reference sequence). This CDR3 contains 19 residues. Trimming took 2 bases from V and 2 from J; bases not matched to a gene: 15. The CDR3 spells CASSLRGGQGSPMNYGYTF. Here the CDR3 DNA reads TGTGCCAGCAGCTTACGGGGGGGACAGGGCTCCCCCATGAACTATGGCTACACCTTC.

This clone was counted once. The CDR3 sequence is CASSSAGTNQETQYF. CDR3 in DNA: TGCGCCAGCAGTTCAGCCGGGACAAACCAAGAGACCCAGTACTTC. The chain uses TRBV10-1 and TRBJ2-5; TRBD1 is a possible D gene (6 bases). The CDR3 loop spans 15 amino acids. Trimming removed 5 bases at V and 0 bases at J, with 13 bases between. Germline assignment: CDR1 WNHNN and CDR2 SYGVQD (reference sequence).

V usage is TRBV30 and J usage is TRBJ1-5; D not resolved. The V end lost 5 bases, the J end lost 6 bases, and 14 bases lay between the germline ends. The germline V gene encodes CDR1 GTSNPN and CDR2 SVGIG (reference sequence). This CDR3 comprises 13 residues. CDR3 nucleotide sequence: TGTGCCTGGGCTCTTCTAGTGGGTCAGCCCCAGCATTTT. Translating it yields CAWALLVGQPQHF.

The sample holds a few counts of this clone. The gene calls are TRBV29-1 and TRBJ2-6; D may be TRBD1 (6 bases). Trimming shortened V by 6 bases and J by 0 bases, and 15 bases separated the two germline ends. This CDR3 has 16 residues. Per the germline V gene, CDR1 is SQVTM and CDR2 is ANQGSEA. CDR3 nucleotide sequence: TGCAGCGTAGCACGGGACATAAACTCTGGGGCCAACGTCCTGACTTTC. As protein: CSVARDINSGANVLTF.

The genes are TRBV23-1 and TRBJ2-5; D is uncertain. TRBV23-1 is sorted into the ORF group, with uncertain function. Trimming took off 4 bases at V and 0 bases at J, with 18 bases between the two ends. The CDR3 is 17 residues long. The CDR3 loop reads CASSRRLGDVYQETQYF. In DNA form, the CDR3 reads TGCGCCAGCAGTCGACGACTTGGCGATGTGTACCAAGAGACCCAGTACTTC.

The V and J genes are TRBV29-1 and TRBJ1-4; tentative D call: TRBD1 (6 bases). CDR3 length equals 14 residues. V shed 6 bases and J shed 4 bases, with 15 bases lying between them. The germline gives CDR1 SQVTM, CDR2 ANQGSEA. The CDR3 sequence: CSVKGGGLNEKLFF. In DNA, the CDR3 is TGCAGCGTCAAGGGGGGGGGACTTAATGAAAAACTGTTTTTT.